This T cell receptor beta chain was sequenced in a study of cytomegalovirus exposure and HLA in healthy donors. This clone showed up just a few times. As yet, its antigen is unknown. There were likely unrecorded immune exposures, though donors were nominally healthy when sampled. The PCR was carried out with 60 Vbeta primers and 13 Jbeta primers. Assay used: immunoSEQ multiplex PCR; TCRdb lists only in-frame clones, some missing. The table has 80,000 to 100,000 clones, around 80% seen once. The study, taken as a whole, reports: Immune exposure was documented only through CMV serostatus. The authors later found most CMV-associated TCR beta chains appeared HLA-restricted. It was shown in a later analysis that HLA-associated TCR beta chains were more clonally expanded than other, equally common chains.

The germline V gene encodes CDR1 MNHNY and CDR2 SVGAGI (reference sequence). V trimming: 2 bases; J trimming: 1 base; junction bases outside the gene matches: 4. CDR3 length: 15 amino acids. The chain carries TRBV6-6 and TRBJ2-7; 8 nucleotides match TRBD1. The receptor's source is a man aged 25 to 40 in good health and CMV-seronegative. Sequences were obtained from PBMCs. The CDR3 DNA reads as TGTGCCAGCAGTTACGTGCAGGGGGCATCCTACGAGCAGTACTTC. Translated: CASSYVQGASYEQYF.